The next 5 T cell receptor beta chains were all read from a single sample in a study of T cells in Graves' hyperthyroidism and ophthalmopathy. The CDR3 regions of TCR beta were amplified from RNA transcripts. HTBI primers were the set used in a first-round RT-PCR of the TCR CDR3. TCRdb analysed the multiplex PCR reads with MiXCR anew, one entry per CDR3 protein. The table lists about 530,000 distinct CDR3 sequences, approximately 17% of them singletons, with 15% to 20% in the top ten. Material for sequencing was blood. All receptors come from a woman aged 18-30 years with Graves' ophthalmopathy.

At least ten counts were recorded for this clonotype. The chain carries TRBV12-3 or TRBV12-4 and TRBJ2-1; D is uncertain. This CDR3 contains 19 residues. V dropped 3 bases and J dropped 6 bases, with 27 bases sitting between them. The CDR3 here is CASSFLPSRAKTAGNEQFF. CDR3 DNA: TGTGCCAGCAGTTTTCTCCCCTCTAGAGCTAAAACCGCCGGCAATGAGCAGTTCTTC.

This clonotype was detected a few times. The J gene is TRBJ2-7, the V gene TRBV6-2 or TRBV6-3; TRBD2 matches 15 bases. After removal of 2 bases from V and 4 bases from J, the junction contained 0 bases not matched to a gene. The CDR3 totals 15 residues. Germline V CDR1 and CDR2: MNHEY, SVGEGT. The CDR3 region is CASSYGTSGRYEQYF. As DNA, the CDR3 is TGTGCCAGCAGTTACGGGACTAGCGGGAGGTACGAGCAGTACTTC.

The chain couples TRBV12-3 or TRBV12-4 to TRBJ2-7; tentatively, D is TRBD1 (6 bases). With 5 bases removed from V and 2 bases from J, the gap between germline ends came to 16 bases. The CDR3 totals 15 residues. CDR3 sequence: CASSPRGSLTYEQYF. CDR3 sequence (DNA): TGTGCCAGCAGTCCCAGGGGATCGCTCACCTACGAGCAGTACTTC.

The genes are TRBV9 and TRBJ2-1; 12 nucleotides align to TRBD2. The CDR3 is 19 amino acids. Germline V lookup: CDR1 SGDLS, CDR2 YYNGEE. With 3 bases clipped from V and 6 bases from J, the junction kept 16 bases outside the gene matches. The CDR3 reads CASSGRLAGDEVGVNEQFF. CDR3 coding DNA: TGTGCCAGCAGCGGAAGACTAGCGGGAGACGAAGTGGGCGTCAATGAGCAGTTCTTC.

The table lists this clonotype with a few counts. This chain joins TRBV12-3 or TRBV12-4 and TRBJ1-2; 7 bases align to TRBD1. V was clipped by 6 bases and J by 10 bases; unmatched bases: 20. CDR3 length equals 16 residues. CDR3 loop: CASRIGVSGGTKAYTF. In DNA form, the CDR3 reads TGTGCCAGCAGGATTGGGGTGTCAGGGGGAACAAAGGCCTACACCTTC.